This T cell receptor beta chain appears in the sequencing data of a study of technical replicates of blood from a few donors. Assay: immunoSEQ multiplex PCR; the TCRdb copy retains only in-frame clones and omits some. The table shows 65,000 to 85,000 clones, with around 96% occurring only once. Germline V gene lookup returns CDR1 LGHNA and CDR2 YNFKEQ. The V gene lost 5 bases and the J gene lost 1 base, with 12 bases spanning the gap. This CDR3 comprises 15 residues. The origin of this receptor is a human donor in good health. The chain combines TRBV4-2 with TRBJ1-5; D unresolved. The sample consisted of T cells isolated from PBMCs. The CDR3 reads CASSLRLTSNQPQHF. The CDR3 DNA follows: TGTGCCAGCAGCTTGAGGCTCACCAGCAATCAGCCCCAGCATTTT.